The present entry profiles one T cell receptor (beta chain) with its context. These data come from a study of T cell changes during pregnancy in multiple sclerosis. Using immunoSEQ multiplex PCR, the repertoire was profiled, and TCRdb retains in-frame clones only, with some absent. The sample lists some 95,000 clones; about 92% were seen once. Germline V gene sequence: CDR1 GTSNPN, CDR2 SVGIG (reference sequence). The length of the CDR3 is 12 residues. Trimming cost V 2 bases and J 11 bases, with 12 bases left between them. Sequencing was performed on peripheral blood, taken in the first trimester of pregnancy. The receptor was isolated from a female donor with multiple sclerosis, enrolled in a pregnancy study. This chain uses TRBV30 with TRBJ1-4, with TRBD1 as a possible D gene (5 bases). In DNA form, the CDR3 reads TGTGCCTGGAGTCCGGGGGAGTGGAAACTGTTTTTT. This encodes CAWSPGEWKLFF.